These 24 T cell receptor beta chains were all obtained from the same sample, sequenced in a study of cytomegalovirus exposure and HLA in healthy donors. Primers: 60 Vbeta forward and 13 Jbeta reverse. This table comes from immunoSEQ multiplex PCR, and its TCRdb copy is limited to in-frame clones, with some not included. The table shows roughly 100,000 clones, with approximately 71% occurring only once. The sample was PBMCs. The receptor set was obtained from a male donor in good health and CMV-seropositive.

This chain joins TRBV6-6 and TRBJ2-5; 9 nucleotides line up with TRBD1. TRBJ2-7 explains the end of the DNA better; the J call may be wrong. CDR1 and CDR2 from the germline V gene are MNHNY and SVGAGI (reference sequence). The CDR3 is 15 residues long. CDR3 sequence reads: CASSYSRTGDNEQYF. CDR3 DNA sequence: TGTGCCAGCAGTTACTCGCGGACAGGGGATAACGAGCAGTACTTC.

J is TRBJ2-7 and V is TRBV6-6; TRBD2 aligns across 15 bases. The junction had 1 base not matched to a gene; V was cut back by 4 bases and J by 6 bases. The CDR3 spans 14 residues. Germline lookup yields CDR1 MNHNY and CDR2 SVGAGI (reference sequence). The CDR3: CASSLGLAGGEQYF. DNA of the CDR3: TGTGCCAGCAGTTTGGGACTAGCGGGAGGCGAGCAGTACTTC.

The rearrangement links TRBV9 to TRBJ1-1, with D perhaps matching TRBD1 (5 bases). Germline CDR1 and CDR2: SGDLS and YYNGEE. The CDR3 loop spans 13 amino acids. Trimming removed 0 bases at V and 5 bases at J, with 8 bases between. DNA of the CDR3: TGTGCCAGCAGCGTAGTTGCAGGGACTGAAGCTTTCTTT. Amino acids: CASSVVAGTEAFF.

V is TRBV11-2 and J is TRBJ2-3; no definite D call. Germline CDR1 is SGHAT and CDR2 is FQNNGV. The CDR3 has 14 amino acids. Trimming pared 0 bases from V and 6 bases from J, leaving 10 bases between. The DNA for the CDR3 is TGTGCCAGCAGCTTAGAGAGTAGTTTGGATACGCAGTATTTT. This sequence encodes CASSLESSLDTQYF. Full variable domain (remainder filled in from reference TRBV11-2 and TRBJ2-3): EAGVAQSPRYKIIEKRQSVAFWCNPISGHATLYWYQQILGQGPKLLIQFQNNGVVDDSQLPKDRFSAERLKGVDSTLKIQPAKLEDSAVYLCASSLESSLDTQYFGPGTRLTVL.

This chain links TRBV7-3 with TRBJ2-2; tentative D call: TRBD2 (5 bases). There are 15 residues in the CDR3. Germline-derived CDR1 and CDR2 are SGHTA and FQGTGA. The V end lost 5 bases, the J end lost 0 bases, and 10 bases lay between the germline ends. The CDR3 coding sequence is TGTGCCAGCAGCATAGGTAGCGCGAACACCGGGGAGCTGTTTTTT. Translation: CASSIGSANTGELFF.

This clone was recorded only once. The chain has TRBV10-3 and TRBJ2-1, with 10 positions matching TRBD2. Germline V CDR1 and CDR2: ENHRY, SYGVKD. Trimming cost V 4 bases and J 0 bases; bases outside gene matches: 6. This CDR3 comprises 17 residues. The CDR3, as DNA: TGTGCCATCAGTGGGGCTAGCGGGAGAAGCTCCTACAATGAGCAGTTCTTC. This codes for CAISGASGRSSYNEQFF.

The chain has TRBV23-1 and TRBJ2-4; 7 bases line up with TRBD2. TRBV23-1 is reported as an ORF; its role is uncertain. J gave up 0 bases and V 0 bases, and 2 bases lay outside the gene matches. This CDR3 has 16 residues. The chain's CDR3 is CASSQSGGLAKNIQYF. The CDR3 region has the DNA TGCGCCAGCAGTCAATCCGGGGGGTTAGCCAAAAACATTCAGTACTTC.

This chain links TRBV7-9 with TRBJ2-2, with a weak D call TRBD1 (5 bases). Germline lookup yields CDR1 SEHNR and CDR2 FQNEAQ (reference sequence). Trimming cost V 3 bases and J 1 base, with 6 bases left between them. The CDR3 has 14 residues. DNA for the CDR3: TGTGCCAGCAGCTTGCAGGGGAACACCGGGGAGCTGTTTTTT. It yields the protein CASSLQGNTGELFF.

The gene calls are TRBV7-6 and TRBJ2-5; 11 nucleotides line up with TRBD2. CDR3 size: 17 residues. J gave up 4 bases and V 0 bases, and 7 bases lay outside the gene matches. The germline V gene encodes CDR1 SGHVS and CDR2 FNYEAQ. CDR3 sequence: CASSLALLAGEGETQYF. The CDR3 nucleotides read TGTGCCAGCAGCTTAGCGCTACTAGCGGGAGAGGGAGAGACCCAGTACTTC. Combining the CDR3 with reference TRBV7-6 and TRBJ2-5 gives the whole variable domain GAGVSQSPRYKVTKRGQDVALRCDPISGHVSLYWYRQALGQGPEFLTYFNYEAQQDKSGLPNDRFSAERPEGSISTLTIQRTEQRDSAMYRCASSLALLAGEGETQYFGPGTRLLVL.

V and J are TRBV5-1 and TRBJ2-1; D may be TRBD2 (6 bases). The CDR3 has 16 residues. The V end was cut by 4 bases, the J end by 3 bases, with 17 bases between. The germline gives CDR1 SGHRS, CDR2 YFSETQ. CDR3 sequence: CASSPRGASVYNEQFF. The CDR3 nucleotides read TGCGCCAGCAGCCCAAGAGGCGCTAGCGTCTACAATGAGCAGTTCTTC.

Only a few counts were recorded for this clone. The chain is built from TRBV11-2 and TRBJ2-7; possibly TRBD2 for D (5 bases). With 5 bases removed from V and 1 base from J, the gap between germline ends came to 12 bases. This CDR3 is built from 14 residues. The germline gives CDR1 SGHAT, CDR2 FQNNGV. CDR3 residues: CASSQTRGSYEQYF. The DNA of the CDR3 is TGTGCCAGCAGCCAGACCCGGGGTTCCTACGAGCAGTACTTC. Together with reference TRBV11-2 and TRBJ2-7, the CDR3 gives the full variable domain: EAGVAQSPRYKIIEKRQSVAFWCNPISGHATLYWYQQILGQGPKLLIQFQNNGVVDDSQLPKDRFSAERLKGVDSTLKIQPAKLEDSAVYLCASSQTRGSYEQYFGPGTRLTVT.

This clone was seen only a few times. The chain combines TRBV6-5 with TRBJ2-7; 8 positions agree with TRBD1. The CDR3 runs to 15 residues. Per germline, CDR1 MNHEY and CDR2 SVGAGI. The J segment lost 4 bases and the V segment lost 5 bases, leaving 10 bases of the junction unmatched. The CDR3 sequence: CASSPGQGFTYEQYF. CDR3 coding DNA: TGTGCCAGCAGTCCCGGACAGGGATTCACGTACGAGCAGTACTTC.

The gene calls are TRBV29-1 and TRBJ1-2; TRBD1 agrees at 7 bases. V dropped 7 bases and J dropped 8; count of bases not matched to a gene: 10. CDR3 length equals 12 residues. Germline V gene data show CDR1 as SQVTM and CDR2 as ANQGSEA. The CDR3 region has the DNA TGCAGCGGGGGACAGCCTGGGAGCGGCTACACCTTC. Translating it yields CSGGQPGSGYTF.

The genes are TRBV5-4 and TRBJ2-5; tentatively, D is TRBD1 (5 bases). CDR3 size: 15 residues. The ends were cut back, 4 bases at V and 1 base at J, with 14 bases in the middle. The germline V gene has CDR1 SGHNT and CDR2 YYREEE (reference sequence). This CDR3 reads CASSPFGATQETQYF. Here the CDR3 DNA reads TGTGCCAGCAGCCCATTTGGGGCCACCCAAGAGACCCAGTACTTC.

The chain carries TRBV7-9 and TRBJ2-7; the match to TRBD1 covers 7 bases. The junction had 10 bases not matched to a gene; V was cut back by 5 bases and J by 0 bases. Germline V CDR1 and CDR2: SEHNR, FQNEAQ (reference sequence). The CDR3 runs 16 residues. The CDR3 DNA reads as TGTGCCAGCAGCCCACGCCCCGACAGGGCCTCCTACGAGCAGTACTTC. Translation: CASSPRPDRASYEQYF.

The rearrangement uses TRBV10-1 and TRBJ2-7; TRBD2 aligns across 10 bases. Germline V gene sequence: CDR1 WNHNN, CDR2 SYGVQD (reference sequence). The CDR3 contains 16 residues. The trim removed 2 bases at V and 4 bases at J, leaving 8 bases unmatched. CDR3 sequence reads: CASSEEASGSLYEQYF. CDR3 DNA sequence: TGCGCCAGCAGTGAGGAGGCTAGCGGGAGTCTTTACGAGCAGTACTTC.

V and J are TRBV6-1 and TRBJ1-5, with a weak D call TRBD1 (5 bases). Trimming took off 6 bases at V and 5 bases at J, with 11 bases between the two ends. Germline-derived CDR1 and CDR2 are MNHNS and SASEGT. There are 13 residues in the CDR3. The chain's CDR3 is CASSLRADQPQHF. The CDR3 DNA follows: TGTGCCAGCAGCCTCAGGGCGGATCAGCCCCAGCATTTT.

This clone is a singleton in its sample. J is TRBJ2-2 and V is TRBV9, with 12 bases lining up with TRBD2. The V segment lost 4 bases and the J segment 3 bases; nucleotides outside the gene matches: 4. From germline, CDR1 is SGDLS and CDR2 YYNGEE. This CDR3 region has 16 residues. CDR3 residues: CASSTGLAGYTGELFF. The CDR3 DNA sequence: TGTGCCAGCAGCACGGGACTAGCGGGCTACACCGGGGAGCTGTTTTTT.

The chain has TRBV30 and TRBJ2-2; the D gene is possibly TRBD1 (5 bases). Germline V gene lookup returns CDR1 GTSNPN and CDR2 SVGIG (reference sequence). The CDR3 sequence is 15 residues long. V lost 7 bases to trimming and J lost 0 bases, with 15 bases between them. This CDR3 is CASKTGVTNTGELFF. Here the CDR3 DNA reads TGTGCCTCGAAAACAGGCGTTACGAACACCGGGGAGCTGTTTTTT.

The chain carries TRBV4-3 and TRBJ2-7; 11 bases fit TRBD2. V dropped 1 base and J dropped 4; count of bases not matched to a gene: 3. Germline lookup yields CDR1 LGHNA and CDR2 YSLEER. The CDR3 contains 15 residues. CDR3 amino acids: CASSQVLAGVYEQYF. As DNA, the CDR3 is TGCGCCAGCAGCCAAGTACTAGCGGGAGTATACGAGCAGTACTTC.

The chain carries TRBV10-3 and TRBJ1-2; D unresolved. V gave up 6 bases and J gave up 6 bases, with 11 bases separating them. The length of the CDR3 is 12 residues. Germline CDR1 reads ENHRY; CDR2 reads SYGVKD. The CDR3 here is CAISHSEDGYTF. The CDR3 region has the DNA TGTGCCATCAGCCACTCAGAGGATGGCTACACCTTC.

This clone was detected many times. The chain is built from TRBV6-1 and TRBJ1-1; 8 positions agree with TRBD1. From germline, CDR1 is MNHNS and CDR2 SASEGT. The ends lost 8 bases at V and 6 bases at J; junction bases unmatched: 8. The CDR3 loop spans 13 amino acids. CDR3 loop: CASDAGGSSEAFF. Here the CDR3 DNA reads TGTGCCAGCGACGCAGGGGGCTCTTCTGAAGCTTTCTTT.

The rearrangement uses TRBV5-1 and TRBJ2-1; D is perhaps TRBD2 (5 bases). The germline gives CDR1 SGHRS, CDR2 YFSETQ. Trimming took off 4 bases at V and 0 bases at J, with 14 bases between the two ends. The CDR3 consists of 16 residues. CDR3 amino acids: CASSPGLAPSYNEQFF. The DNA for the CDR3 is TGCGCCAGCAGCCCTGGGCTAGCTCCCTCCTACAATGAGCAGTTCTTC.

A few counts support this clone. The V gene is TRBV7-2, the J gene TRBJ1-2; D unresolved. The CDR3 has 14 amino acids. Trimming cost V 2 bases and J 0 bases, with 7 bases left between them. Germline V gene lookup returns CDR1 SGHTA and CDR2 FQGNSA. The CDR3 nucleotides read TGTGCCAGCAGCTTATTCGGGTCTAACTATGGCTACACCTTC. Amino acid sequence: CASSLFGSNYGYTF. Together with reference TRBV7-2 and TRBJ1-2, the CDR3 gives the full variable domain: GAGVSQSPSNKVTEKGKDVELRCDPISGHTALYWYRQSLGQGLEFLIYFQGNSAPDKSGLPSDRFSAERTGGSVSTLTIQRTQQEDSAVYLCASSLFGSNYGYTFGSGTRLTVV.